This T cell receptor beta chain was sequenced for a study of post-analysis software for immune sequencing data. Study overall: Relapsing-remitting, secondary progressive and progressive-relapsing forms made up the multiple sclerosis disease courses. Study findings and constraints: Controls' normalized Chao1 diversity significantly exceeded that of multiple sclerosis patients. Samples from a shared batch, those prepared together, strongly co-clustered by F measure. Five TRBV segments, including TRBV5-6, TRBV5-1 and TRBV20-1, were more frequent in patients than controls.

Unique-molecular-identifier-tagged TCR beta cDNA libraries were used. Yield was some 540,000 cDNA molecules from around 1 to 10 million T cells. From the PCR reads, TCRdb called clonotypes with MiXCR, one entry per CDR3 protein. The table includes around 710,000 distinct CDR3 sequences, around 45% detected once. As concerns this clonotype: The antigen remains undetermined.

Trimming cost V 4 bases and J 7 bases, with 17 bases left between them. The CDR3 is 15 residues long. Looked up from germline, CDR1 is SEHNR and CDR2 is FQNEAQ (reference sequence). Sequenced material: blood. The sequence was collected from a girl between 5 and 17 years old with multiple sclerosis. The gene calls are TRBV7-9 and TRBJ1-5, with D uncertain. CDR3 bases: TGTGCCAGCAGCTCCCAAGCGGAGGGTAGCCAGCCCCAGCATTTT. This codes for CASSSQAEGSQPQHF.